This paragraph covers one T cell receptor (beta chain) sequence. Per the original data handling: Reference gene primer amplification in the assay estimated nucleated cell counts. Measured with immunoSEQ multiplex PCR; TCRdb has only the in-frame clones, and not every one. Clone size and the V and J calls come from that table; the DNA yielded D and trimming. The sample lists almost 250,000 clones; roughly 90% were seen once. The CDR3 consists of 13 residues. With V trimmed by 2 bases and J by 7 bases, 1 base remained unmatched. Germline CDR1 is MRHNA and CDR2 is SNTAGT. The entry originates in a study of blood T cell repertoires in COVID-19. At the level of the study: The samples span acute and convalescent COVID-19 from the United States, Italy and Spain. From T cells, B-cell-depleted T cells, or PBMCs came the material, which was cDNA or gDNA.

Enrollees, about 18 to 89 years old, lived in approximately 24 US areas. The TCR comes from a woman in her 30s who had recovered from COVID-19. Sequencing input: PBMCs or T cells enriched from blood (not recorded which). The chain uses TRBV6-4 and TRBJ2-7; 11 bases match TRBD2. This chain's CDR3 is CASSDGLAGEQYF. CDR3 bases: TGTGCCAGCAGTGACGGACTAGCGGGTGAGCAGTACTTC.